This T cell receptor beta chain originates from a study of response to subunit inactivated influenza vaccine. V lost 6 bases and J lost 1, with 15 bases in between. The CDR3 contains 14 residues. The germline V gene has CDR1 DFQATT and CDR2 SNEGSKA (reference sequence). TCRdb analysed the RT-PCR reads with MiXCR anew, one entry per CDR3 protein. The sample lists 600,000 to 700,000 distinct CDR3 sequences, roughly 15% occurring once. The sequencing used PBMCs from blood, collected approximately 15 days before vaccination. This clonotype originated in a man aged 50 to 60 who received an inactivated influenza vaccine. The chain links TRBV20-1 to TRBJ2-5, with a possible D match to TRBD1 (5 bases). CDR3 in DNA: TGCAGTGCCGCCGTTGGGGCCCTCCAAGAGACCCAGTACTTC. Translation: CSAAVGALQETQYF.